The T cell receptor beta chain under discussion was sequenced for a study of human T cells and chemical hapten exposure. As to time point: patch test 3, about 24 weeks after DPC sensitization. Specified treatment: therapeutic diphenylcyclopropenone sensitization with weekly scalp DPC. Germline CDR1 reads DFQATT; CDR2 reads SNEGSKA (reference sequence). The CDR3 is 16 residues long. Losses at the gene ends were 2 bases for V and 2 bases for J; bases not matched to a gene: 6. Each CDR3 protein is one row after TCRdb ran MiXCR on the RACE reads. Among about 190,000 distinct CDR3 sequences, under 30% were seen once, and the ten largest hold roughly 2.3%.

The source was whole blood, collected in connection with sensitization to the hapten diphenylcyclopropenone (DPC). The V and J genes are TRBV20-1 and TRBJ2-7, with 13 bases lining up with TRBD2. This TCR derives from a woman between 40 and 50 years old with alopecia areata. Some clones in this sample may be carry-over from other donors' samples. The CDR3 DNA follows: TGCAGTGCTAGAAACCATGGACTAGCGGGAGCCTACGAGCAGTACTTC. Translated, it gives CSARNHGLAGAYEQYF.